The present T cell receptor beta chain was sequenced within a study of T cells in Graves' hyperthyroidism and ophthalmopathy. Findings and limits, study-wide: The model identified upcoming ophthalmopathy a median approximately six months ahead of onset. In simple terms, a model built on 13 V-J features told ophthalmopathy apart from stable hyperthyroidism. Blood samples included most of the expanded thyroid clonotypes exceeding 0.001.

Germline V lookup: CDR1 SGHVS, CDR2 FQNEAQ. CDR3 length: 12 amino acids. With 6 bases removed from V and 5 bases from J, the gap between germline ends came to 5 bases. This clonotype was recorded at least ten times. What it binds is unknown. PBMCs stemmed from around 10 ml fresh peripheral blood. RNA transcripts served as the template for amplifying TCR beta CDR3 regions. TCR CDR3 underwent first-round RT-PCR with the HTBI primer set. TCRdb analysed the multiplex PCR reads with MiXCR anew, one entry per CDR3 protein. The sample shows 250,000 to 400,000 distinct CDR3 sequences, roughly an eighth of them seen only once.

The clonotype originates from a middle-aged woman with Graves' ophthalmopathy. The V and J genes are TRBV7-8 and TRBJ1-6; D gene ambiguous. Source material: blood. The CDR3 loop is CASSSNNSPLHF. The CDR3 DNA follows: TGTGCCAGCAGTTCTAATAATTCACCCCTCCACTTT.